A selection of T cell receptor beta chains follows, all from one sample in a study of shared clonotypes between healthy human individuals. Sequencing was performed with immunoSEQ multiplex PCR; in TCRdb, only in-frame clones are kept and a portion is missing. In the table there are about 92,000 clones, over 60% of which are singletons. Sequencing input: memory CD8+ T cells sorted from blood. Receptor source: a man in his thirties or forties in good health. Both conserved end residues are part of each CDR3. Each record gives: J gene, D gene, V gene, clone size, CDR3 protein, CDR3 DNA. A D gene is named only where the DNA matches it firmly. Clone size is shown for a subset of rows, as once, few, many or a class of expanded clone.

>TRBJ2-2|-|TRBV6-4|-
CASSDGATGELFF
TGTGCCAGCAGTGACGGGGCCACCGGGGAGCTGTTTTTT
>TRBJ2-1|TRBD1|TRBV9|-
CASSETGGVNEQFF
TGTGCCAGCAGCGAGACAGGGGGGGTCAATGAGCAGTTCTTC
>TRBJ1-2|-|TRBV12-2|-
CASRRHRGIYGYTF
TGTGCAAGTCGCAGACACAGGGGAATCTATGGCTACACCTTC
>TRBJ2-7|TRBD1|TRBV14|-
CASSPQGLLYEQYF
TGTGCCAGCAGCCCACAGGGGCTCCTCTACGAGCAGTACTTC
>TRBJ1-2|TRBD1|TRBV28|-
CASSLPSESGQGAYHGYTF
TGTGCCAGCAGTCTTCCTTCAGAGTCAGGACAGGGGGCATATCATGGCTACACCTTC
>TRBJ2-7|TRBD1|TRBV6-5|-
CASSAGTGYSYEQYF
TGTGCCAGCAGCGCCGGGACAGGGTATTCCTACGAGCAGTACTTC
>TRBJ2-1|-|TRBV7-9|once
CASSGRGGSSYNEQFF
TGTGCCAGCAGCGGGCGGGGAGGCAGCTCCTACAATGAGCAGTTCTTC
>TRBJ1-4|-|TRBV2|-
CASSEIPDPKKLFF
TGTGCCAGCAGTGAAATCCCAGACCCAAAAAAACTGTTTTTT
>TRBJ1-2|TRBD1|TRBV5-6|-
CASSPPGQGSNYGYTF
TGTGCCAGCAGCCCGCCGGGACAGGGATCTAACTATGGCTACACCTTC
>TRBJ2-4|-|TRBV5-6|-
CARRLAKNIQYF
TGTGCCCGACGGTTAGCCAAAAACATTCAGTACTTC
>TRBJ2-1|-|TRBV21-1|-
CASTGYPYNEQFF
TGTGCCAGCACCGGATACCCATACAATGAGCAGTTCTTC
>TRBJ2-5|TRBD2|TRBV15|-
CATSSFKTSSGRSQETQYF
TGTGCCACCAGCAGTTTTAAAACCTCTAGCGGGAGGTCCCAAGAGACCCAGTACTTC
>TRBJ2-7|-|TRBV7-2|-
CASSLPGLNTYEQYF
TGTGCCAGCAGCTTGCCGGGACTTAATACCTACGAGCAGTACTTC
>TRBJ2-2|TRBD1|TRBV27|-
CASRWTGGNTGELFF
TGTGCCAGCAGATGGACAGGGGGGAACACCGGGGAGCTGTTTTTT
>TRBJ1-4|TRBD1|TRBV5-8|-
CASSWDRVVGEKLFF
TGTGCCAGCAGCTGGGACAGGGTTGTGGGTGAAAAACTGTTTTTT
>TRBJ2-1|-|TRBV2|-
CASSEGVRKSSYNEQFF
TGTGCCAGCAGTGAAGGGGTTCGGAAGAGCTCCTACAATGAGCAGTTCTTC
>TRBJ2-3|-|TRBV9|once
CASSSVPPSTDTQYF
TGTGCCAGCAGCAGTGTACCTCCTAGCACAGATACGCAGTATTTT